The entry that follows covers one TCR beta chain sequence. This CDR3 region has 15 residues. V lost 6 bases and J lost 5; bases outside the gene matches: 7. Per germline, CDR1 MNHNY and CDR2 SVGAGI (reference sequence). The sample is drawn from a study of blood T cell repertoires in COVID-19. The assay was immunoSEQ multiplex PCR, and TCRdb's table has in-frame clones only and misses some. This repertoire shows under 65,000 clones, roughly 84% found once; its top ten account for approximately 5.6%. The clonotype comes from a woman in her sixties with acute or convalescent COVID-19. The chain uses TRBV6-6 and TRBJ2-7; TRBD2 matches 13 bases. The source material was peripheral blood. CDR3 protein: CASSLGTSGAHEQYF. The CDR3 region has the DNA TGTGCCAGCAGCCTCGGGACTAGCGGGGCCCACGAGCAGTACTTC.